This section outlines one T cell receptor beta chain sequence together with its context. Its antigen is unknown. Certain patients, namely those with other autoimmune diseases, uncontrolled infections, pregnancy or lactation, were excluded. Diagnosis was based on clinical symptoms, serum thyroxine, TRAb, thyroid ultrasound and orbital computed tomography. Researchers took RNA transcripts and amplified TCR beta CDR3 regions from them. RT-PCR was first run with HTBI primers, then multiplex PCR in a second round. TCRdb fed the multiplex PCR reads into MiXCR, producing one record per CDR3 protein. Here the sample spans almost 750,000 distinct CDR3 sequences, 35% to 50% being singletons. This record comes from a study of Graves' ophthalmopathy and Graves' hyperthyroidism. Findings of the study overall: The model forecast ophthalmopathy progression, reaching roughly 70% sensitivity and less than 75% specificity. A model built from 13 signatures distinguished ophthalmopathy from stable hyperthyroidism with 87.88% sensitivity and about 84% specificity.

This CDR3 contains 16 residues. The germline V gene has CDR1 SGHAT and CDR2 FQNNGV. Sample: peripheral blood. This chain connects TRBV11-2 to TRBJ2-2; maybe TRBD1 (5 bases). The TCR sequence derives from an adult man with Graves' ophthalmopathy. CDR3 sequence (DNA): TGTGCTAGAGCCTACCCCGCAGGGACGAACACCGGGGAGCTGTTTTTT. The encoded protein is CARAYPAGTNTGELFF.